This entry lists 5 T cell receptor beta chains sequenced from one sample in a study of control samples from healthy donors and cancer patients. Produced via immunoSEQ multiplex PCR; TCRdb's table is partial and in-frame only. This table lists about 200,000 clones. Input material: blood. The origin of the receptors is a woman in her thirties in good health.

About this clone: The junction departs from the called germline gene at one end, perhaps through a read error. This chain's CDR3 is CASSPAHSDTHYF. The CDR3 bases are TGTGCCAGCAGCCCTGCTCACTCAGATACGCATTATTTT. This chain uses TRBV7-2 with TRBJ2-3; no reliable D call. The length of the CDR3 is 13 residues. Germline V gene sequence: CDR1 SGHTA, CDR2 FQGNSA.

The V gene is TRBV6-5, the J gene TRBJ2-7; 10 nucleotides align to TRBD1. V shed 5 bases and J 3 bases; nucleotides not matched to a gene: 7. Germline V CDR1 and CDR2: MNHEY, SVGAGI. The CDR3 loop spans 15 amino acids. The CDR3 loop reads CASSPGTGANYEQYF. For the CDR3, the DNA is TGTGCCAGCAGTCCCGGGACAGGGGCCAACTACGAGCAGTACTTC.

The rearrangement joins TRBV18 to TRBJ1-2, with 7 bases aligning to TRBD1. Germline trimming cut 2 bases from V and 4 bases from J; bases unmatched to any gene: 7. The CDR3 runs 15 residues. CDR1 and CDR2 (germline): KGHSH, LQKENI. CDR3 DNA: TGTGCCAGCTCACCAGCGGCCTACAGGGGCTATGGCTACACCTTC. This codes for CASSPAAYRGYGYTF.

The chain recombines TRBV5-1 with TRBJ1-2, with D uncertain. Germline V gives CDR1 SGHRS, CDR2 YFSETQ. Trimming cost V 3 bases and J 4 bases, with 16 bases left between them. This CDR3 has 15 amino acids. The CDR3 DNA sequence: TGCGCCAGCAGCTACCAGGACTTCCTCTCCTATGGCTACACCTTC. Translation gives CASSYQDFLSYGYTF. Full variable domain (missing parts from reference TRBV5-1 and TRBJ1-2): KAGVTQTPRYLIKTRGQQVTLSCSPISGHRSVSWYQQTPGQGLQFLFEYFSETQRNKGNFPGRFSGRQFSNSRSEMNVSTLELGDSALYLCASSYQDFLSYGYTFGSGTRLTVV.

The chain has TRBV7-9 and TRBJ1-3, with D hard to call. Germline assignment: CDR1 SEHNR and CDR2 FQNEAQ (reference sequence). The V end was cut by 1 base, the J end by 0 bases, with 7 bases between. The CDR3 totals 15 residues. The CDR3 region is CASSLGGPSGNTIYF. The CDR3 bases are TGTGCCAGCAGCTTAGGGGGTCCCTCTGGAAACACCATATATTTT.